This TCR beta chain comes out of a study of beta chain features in type 1 diabetes. Sampling consisted of one heparinised blood draw per donor, averaging around 120 mL. CD4+ naive, central memory, regulatory and stem cell-like memory subsets were isolated by sorting on CD45RO/CCR7/CD25/CD127/CD95/CD27. Purity above 95% was achieved in all sorted populations. Germline V gene sequence: CDR1 SGHDT, CDR2 YYEEEE. The CDR3 runs to 15 residues. J gave up 3 bases and V 5 bases, and 8 bases lay outside the gene matches. As regards this clone: The antigen remains unidentified.

Findings of the study overall: For Type 1 diabetes patients, all four CD4+ subsets carried TCRB CDR3s that were moderately but significantly shorter.

As every portion of the isolated RNA was reverse transcribed, the sequencing read expressed TCRB transcripts. The average output of naive, central memory and regulatory T cell samples was around 3.5 million reads. Method: immunoSEQ multiplex PCR; TCRdb's copy keeps in-frame clones and lacks some. The table lists 300,000 to 350,000 clones, about a tenth of them singletons. The clonotype was recovered from a young man with type 1 diabetes. The specimen sequenced was central memory CD4+ T cells from blood. V gene TRBV5-6 combines with J gene TRBJ2-5; 9 positions match TRBD1. The chain's CDR3 is CASRSIRDREETQYF. The CDR3 nucleotides read TGTGCCAGCAGATCGATCCGGGACAGGGAAGAGACCCAGTACTTC.